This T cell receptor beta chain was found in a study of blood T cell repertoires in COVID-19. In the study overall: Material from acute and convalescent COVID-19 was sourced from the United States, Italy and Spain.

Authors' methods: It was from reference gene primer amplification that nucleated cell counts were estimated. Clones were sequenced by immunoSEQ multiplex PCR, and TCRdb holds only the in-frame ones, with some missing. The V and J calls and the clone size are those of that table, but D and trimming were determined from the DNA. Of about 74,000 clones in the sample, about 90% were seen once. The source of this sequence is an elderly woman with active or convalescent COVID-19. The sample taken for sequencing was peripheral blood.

In nucleotides, the CDR3 is TGTGCCAGCAGCTTAGGTGGACAGAGCTACGAGCAGTACTTC. Protein sequence: CASSLGGQSYEQYF. V gene TRBV7-7 combines with J gene TRBJ2-7, with D possibly being TRBD1 (6 bases). The length of the CDR3 is 14 residues. The V gene's germline CDR1 is SSHAT and CDR2 FNYEAQ (reference sequence). Trimming cost V 1 base and J 3 bases, with 10 bases left between them.